This TCR beta chain derives from a study of early T cells in non-severe SARS-CoV-2 infection. The sample holds many counts of this clonotype. TCRdb ran MiXCR on the 5' RACE reads and lists one entry per CDR3 protein. Seen here are more than 45,000 distinct CDR3 sequences, 5.6% observed once, and the top ten hold approximately 6.3%. The V end lost 6 bases, the J end lost 4 bases, and 12 bases lay between the germline ends. Per germline, CDR1 SGHTA and CDR2 FQGNSA. The CDR3 has 14 amino acids. The sequenced sample was whole blood. The genes are TRBV7-2 and TRBJ2-2; TRBD1 might be the D (6 bases). The TCR originated in an adult who was a healthcare worker with PCR-confirmed SARS-CoV-2 infection or an uninfected control (not recorded which). The CDR3 DNA follows: TGTGCCAGCAGACAACAGGGTGGCACCGGGGAGCTGTTTTTT. Its translation is CASRQQGGTGELFF.